These 29 T cell receptor beta chains share one sample of origin, sequenced in a study of vaccination and CD4 T cells after COVID-19. TCRdb passed the PCR reads through MiXCR, listing each CDR3 protein once. The table has some 26,000 distinct CDR3 sequences, 50% to 65% seen once. Time point meaning: late sampling 161 to 241 days after vaccination in a few convalescent patients. Sequencing used CD4+ T cells from blood, obtained about 7 months after SARS-CoV-2 vaccination. Receptor source: a human donor who had recovered from COVID-19.

This sequence joins TRBV4-1 and TRBJ2-3; D is ambiguous. Trimming removed 0 bases at V and 0 bases at J, with 10 bases between. CDR1 and CDR2 from the germline V gene are MGHRA and YSYEKL. The CDR3 consists of 16 residues. The CDR3 spells CASSQDHTSSTDTQYF. In DNA form, the CDR3 reads TGCGCCAGCAGCCAAGACCACACCTCGAGCACAGATACGCAGTATTTT.

The J gene is TRBJ2-5, the V gene TRBV7-9; 11 positions match TRBD2. The germline gives CDR1 SEHNR, CDR2 FQNEAQ (reference sequence). Losses at the gene ends were 4 bases for V and 0 bases for J; bases not matched to a gene: 7. This CDR3 is 17 amino acids long. CDR3 coding DNA: TGTGCCAGCAGCTCCTCGACTAGCGGGGTCGACCAAGAGACCCAGTACTTC. It codes for CASSSSTSGVDQETQYF.

This clonotype was counted between two and nine times. The chain uses TRBV19 and TRBJ2-5, with 7 positions matching TRBD1. V dropped 1 base and J dropped 5; count of bases not matched to a gene: 10. Germline values: CDR1 LNHDA, CDR2 SQIVND (reference sequence). This CDR3 is 16 amino acids long. The CDR3 nucleotides read TGTGCCAGTAGTATAGTCGTCAGGGGGTCTGGCGAGACCCAGTACTTC. Translating gives CASSIVVRGSGETQYF.

The chain employs TRBV7-8 and TRBJ2-1, with 8 bases fitting TRBD1. V lost 5 bases and J lost 2; bases outside the gene matches: 5. The germline V gene has CDR1 SGHVS and CDR2 FQNEAQ. The CDR3 contains 15 residues. The CDR3 is CASSADRGTYNEQFF. In nucleotides, the CDR3 is TGTGCCAGCAGCGCCGACAGGGGAACCTACAATGAGCAGTTCTTC.

The chain is built from TRBV7-2 and TRBJ2-5, with 8 bases identical to TRBD2. The CDR3 consists of 15 residues. The germline V gene encodes CDR1 SGHTA and CDR2 FQGNSA. Trimming cost V 5 bases and J 6 bases; bases outside gene matches: 11. The CDR3 DNA is TGTGCCAGCAGCCCGGACGGGGGGGGGGCGAAGACCCAGTACTTC. Translation gives CASSPDGGGAKTQYF. The entire variable domain, with the rest obtained from reference TRBV7-2 and TRBJ2-5, is as follows: GAGVSQSPSNKVTEKGKDVELRCDPISGHTALYWYRQSLGQGLEFLIYFQGNSAPDKSGLPSDRFSAERTGGSVSTLTIQRTQQEDSAVYLCASSPDGGGAKTQYFGPGTRLLVL.

The CDR3 DNA reads as TGTGCCAGCGGGAAACACGGACAGGGGGCAATAGGCACTGAAGCTTTCTTT. It translates to CASGKHGQGAIGTEAFF. This chain connects TRBV28 to TRBJ1-1, with 11 bases identical to TRBD1. This CDR3 is built from 17 residues. V was clipped by 8 bases and J by 4 bases; unmatched bases: 15. In germline, CDR1 is MDHEN, CDR2 SYDVKM.

CDR3 loop: CSVRSAGGEPPLHF. CDR3 sequence (DNA): TGCAGTGTTAGGTCCGCTGGCGGGGAACCACCCCTCCACTTT. The chain uses TRBV20-1 and TRBJ1-6, with D uncertain. Trimming took off 7 bases at V and 11 bases at J, with 21 bases between the two ends. The CDR3 is 14 amino acids. Germline CDR1 DFQATT, CDR2 SNEGSKA (reference sequence).

V gene TRBV20-1 combines with J gene TRBJ2-1; D uncertain. Germline V gives CDR1 DFQATT, CDR2 SNEGSKA (reference sequence). CDR3 length: 15 amino acids. The V end was cut by 0 bases, the J end by 8 bases, with 17 bases between. The DNA for the CDR3 is TGCAGTGCTAGAGAAGGTAGAATCGTCTCCCATGAGCAGTTCTTC. This encodes CSAREGRIVSHEQFF.

There are a few counts of this clonotype. CDR3 nucleotides: TGCAGTGCGGGAGTATGGGAGGCCAATGAGCAGTTCTTC. Its translation: CSAGVWEANEQFF. The genes are TRBV20-1 and TRBJ2-1; weak D call: TRBD2 (6 bases). Trimming removed 6 bases at V and 6 bases at J, with 15 bases between. This CDR3 region has 13 residues. Germline loops: CDR1 DFQATT, CDR2 SNEGSKA (reference sequence).

V usage is TRBV2 and J usage is TRBJ2-3, with a weak D call TRBD2 (6 bases). Trimming shortened V by 6 bases and J by 0 bases, and 19 bases separated the two germline ends. Germline-derived CDR1 and CDR2 are SNHLY and FYNNEI. The CDR3 loop spans 17 amino acids. The CDR3, as DNA: TGTGCCAGCAGCCACCCCACCTTAGCGGAGAGCACAGATACGCAGTATTTT. It specifies CASSHPTLAESTDTQYF.

In its sample, this clonotype was seen once. The rearrangement uses TRBV24-1 and TRBJ2-1, with 7 bases fitting TRBD1. There are 15 residues in the CDR3. Germline CDR1 KGHDR, CDR2 SFDVKD. V lost 3 bases, J lost 4 bases, and 5 bases stayed unmatched. The CDR3: CATSDNTGQYNEQFF. DNA for the CDR3: TGTGCCACCAGTGATAACACGGGACAGTACAATGAGCAGTTCTTC.

This rearrangement joins TRBV19 to TRBJ2-3; D gene uncertain. The germline V gene has CDR1 LNHDA and CDR2 SQIVND (reference sequence). V shed 4 bases and J shed 6 bases, with 11 bases lying between them. This CDR3 has 13 residues. CDR3 coding DNA: TGTGCCAGTAGTAACACCCGAGGTGATACGCAGTATTTT. Protein sequence: CASSNTRGDTQYF.

The CDR3 loop is CSARGGGSTDTQYF. CDR3 nucleotide sequence: TGCAGTGCTCGAGGGGGCGGGAGCACAGATACGCAGTATTTT. The chain employs TRBV20-1 and TRBJ2-3; 7 bases line up with TRBD1. Unmatched junction bases numbered 5, after V lost 5 bases and J lost 0 bases. Germline V gene sequence: CDR1 DFQATT, CDR2 SNEGSKA (reference sequence). There are 14 residues in the CDR3.

The chain combines TRBV28 with TRBJ1-5, with D unresolved. Germline lookup yields CDR1 MDHEN and CDR2 SYDVKM. The V end lost 2 bases, the J end lost 4 bases, and 6 bases lay between the germline ends. The CDR3 totals 13 residues. The CDR3 here is CASSLDQNQPQHF. The CDR3 nucleotides read TGTGCCAGCAGTTTAGACCAGAATCAGCCCCAGCATTTT.

This clonotype is medium-sized within its sample. CDR3 nucleotides: TGTGCCAGCAGTGAACTGGCGGCTAGCGGGAGTGAGACCCAGTACTTC. As protein: CASSELAASGSETQYF. The chain carries TRBV6-1 and TRBJ2-5; 10 bases map to TRBD2. CDR3 size: 16 residues. Trimming at V came to 2 bases and at J to 5 bases, leaving 8 bases not matched to a gene. The germline V gene encodes CDR1 MNHNS and CDR2 SASEGT.

The chain carries TRBV2 and TRBJ2-5; D call uncertain. The CDR3 runs 13 residues. V gave up 4 bases and J gave up 4 bases, with 10 bases separating them. Germline V CDR1 and CDR2: SNHLY, FYNNEI. The CDR3 DNA reads TGTGCCAGCAGTGTACTTCGGTTAGAGACCCAGTACTTC. Protein product: CASSVLRLETQYF.

The V call is TRBV6-4, the J call TRBJ2-3; 10 nucleotides line up with TRBD1. CDR3 length: 14 residues. V dropped 3 bases and J dropped 4; count of bases not matched to a gene: 1. Germline V gene data show CDR1 as MRHNA and CDR2 as SNTAGT. As DNA, the CDR3 is TGTGCCAGCAGTGAGACAGGGGGCGCAGATACGCAGTATTTT. Translating it yields CASSETGGADTQYF.

This clonotype was counted a few times. This chain links TRBV20-1 with TRBJ2-3; D perhaps matches TRBD2 (6 bases). The CDR3 is made up of 15 amino acids. From germline, CDR1 is DFQATT and CDR2 SNEGSKA (reference sequence). V dropped 5 bases and J dropped 6 bases, with 21 bases sitting between them. CDR3 DNA sequence: TGCAGTGCTTCATCACGGACTACAACATCCGATACGCAGTATTTT. This translates into CSASSRTTTSDTQYF.

This chain links TRBV20-1 with TRBJ2-7, with D perhaps given as TRBD1 or TRBD2 (5 bases each). V shed 0 bases and J shed 5 bases, with 17 bases lying between them. The CDR3 covers 15 residues. Germline CDR1 reads DFQATT; CDR2 reads SNEGSKA (reference sequence). The CDR3 is CSAREEGIYTHEQYF. The CDR3 nucleotides are TGCAGTGCTAGAGAAGAGGGGATATACACCCACGAGCAGTACTTC.

The rearrangement uses TRBV20-1 and TRBJ2-3, with TRBD1 matching 7 bases. Germline V gene sequence: CDR1 DFQATT, CDR2 SNEGSKA (reference sequence). The CDR3 runs to 14 residues. V shed 4 bases, J shed 2 bases, and the junction held 6 bases outside the gene matches. Here the CDR3 reads CSAIRGRPTDTQYF. In DNA form, the CDR3 reads TGCAGTGCTATTAGGGGGCGCCCCACAGATACGCAGTATTTT.

The chain uses TRBV19 and TRBJ1-2, with 8 nucleotides matching TRBD1. The CDR3 contains 14 residues. Trimming removed 3 bases from V and 4 bases from J; junction bases left unmatched: 4. Germline V gene lookup returns CDR1 LNHDA and CDR2 SQIVND (reference sequence). The CDR3 DNA reads as TGTGCCAGTAGTATTGTCCAGGGGGCCTATGGCTACACCTTC. Amino acids: CASSIVQGAYGYTF.

This clonotype has more than one count but fewer than ten. The chain employs TRBV2 and TRBJ2-7; tentatively, D is TRBD1 (6 bases). The CDR3 covers 14 residues. Germline loops: CDR1 SNHLY, CDR2 FYNNEI. The ends were cut back, 7 bases at V and 6 bases at J, with 19 bases in the middle. CDR3 protein: CASKWVQGKPEQYF. The CDR3, as DNA: TGTGCCAGCAAGTGGGTGCAGGGGAAACCCGAGCAGTACTTC.

V is TRBV28 and J is TRBJ2-7; 8 bases align to TRBD2. The CDR3 loop spans 19 amino acids. Germline V gene data show CDR1 as MDHEN and CDR2 as SYDVKM. The ends lost 5 bases at V and 2 bases at J; junction bases unmatched: 20. In DNA, the CDR3 is TGTGCCAGCAGTCCGAAGGGCATTAGACTAGCGACTCGGACCTACGAGCAGTACTTC. It codes for CASSPKGIRLATRTYEQYF.

By share, this clonotype ranks as medium-sized. The chain carries TRBV10-3 and TRBJ1-5; the D is unclear. CDR3 length equals 13 residues. The germline V and J ends were trimmed by 1 base and 7 bases, with 8 bases remaining between them. Germline V gene sequence: CDR1 ENHRY, CDR2 SYGVKD. The CDR3 protein is CAISEWWGQPQHF. CDR3 bases: TGTGCCATCAGTGAGTGGTGGGGACAGCCCCAGCATTTT.

Only a few counts were recorded for this clonotype. The chain uses TRBV7-3 and TRBJ2-1; no clear D gene. Looked up from germline, CDR1 is SGHTA and CDR2 is FQGTGA. The CDR3 totals 13 residues. V lost 5 bases and J lost 1, with 6 bases in between. The CDR3 DNA reads TGTGCCAGCAGCCTGGGGTCCTACAATGAGCAGTTCTTC. Its protein is CASSLGSYNEQFF.

A few counts support this clonotype. The genes are TRBV28 and TRBJ2-1; a possible D gene is TRBD2 (6 bases). The CDR3 loop spans 15 amino acids. V was clipped by 5 bases and J by 1 base, with 12 bases between them. CDR1 and CDR2 (germline): MDHEN, SYDVKM. CDR3 region: CASSLLASSYNEQFF. In DNA, the CDR3 is TGTGCCAGCAGTCTCCTAGCGTCATCCTACAATGAGCAGTTCTTC.

This clonotype was detected a few times. The chain employs TRBV20-1 and TRBJ2-7, with D possibly matching TRBD1 (6 bases). The CDR3 has 13 amino acids. CDR1 and CDR2 (germline): DFQATT, SNEGSKA (reference sequence). V lost 3 bases to trimming and J lost 2 bases, with 11 bases between them. The CDR3 is CSASQGSAYEQYF. The CDR3 nucleotides are TGCAGTGCTAGTCAGGGGTCGGCCTACGAGCAGTACTTC.

The J gene is TRBJ2-1, the V gene TRBV19; 9 positions match TRBD2. Germline values: CDR1 LNHDA, CDR2 SQIVND (reference sequence). After removal of 10 bases from V and 8 bases from J, the junction contained 9 bases not matched to a gene. CDR3 size: 13 residues. DNA for the CDR3: TGTGCCATTAGCGGGAGCTTGCTCGATGAGCAGTTCTTC. This codes for CAISGSLLDEQFF.

The chain combines TRBV18 with TRBJ1-5; no clear D gene. The germline V gene has CDR1 KGHSH and CDR2 LQKENI. The CDR3 spans 12 residues. V lost 3 bases, J lost 7 bases, and 7 bases lay in between. CDR3 DNA sequence: TGTGCCAGCTCACCTGGCACCCAGCCCCAGCATTTT. It is translated as CASSPGTQPQHF.